This entry lists 24 T cell receptor beta chains sequenced from one sample in a study of T-cell memory formation after mild COVID-19. MiXCR was run by TCRdb on the 5' RACE reads, yielding one entry per CDR3 protein. The sample has about 250,000 distinct CDR3 sequences; 18% are singletons. Sequenced sample: PBMCs or a T cell subset sorted from them (not recorded which). The origin of the receptors is a man between 18 and 29 years old who had mild COVID-19 (a few samples of this study predate the infection). Cell type and time point are not known.

The chain links TRBV4-2 to TRBJ1-2; D is ambiguous. Germline V gene data show CDR1 as LGHNA and CDR2 as YNFKEQ. The CDR3 spans 16 residues. Trimming took off 0 bases at V and 6 bases at J, with 17 bases between the two ends. The CDR3 spells CASSQEVWENDDGYTF. Written as DNA, the CDR3 is TGTGCCAGCAGCCAAGAGGTATGGGAGAACGACGATGGCTACACCTTC.

This clonotype appeared a few times. The chain uses TRBV7-8 and TRBJ2-6; 7 bases are shared with TRBD1. J gave up 3 bases and V 4 bases, and 3 bases lay outside the gene matches. Germline CDR1 SGHVS, CDR2 FQNEAQ. CDR3 length: 15 amino acids. CDR3 in DNA: TGTGCCAGCAGCTACAGGGGACGTGGGGCCAACGTCCTGACTTTC. Protein: CASSYRGRGANVLTF.

Points on this clonotype: One end of the junction varies from germline; a read error may be responsible. The V call is TRBV5-6, the J call TRBJ2-7, with D tentatively TRBD2 (7 bases). Germline V gives CDR1 SGHDT, CDR2 YYEEEE. CDR3 length: 12 amino acids. CDR3 protein: CASSPRGAISSF. The CDR3 DNA reads as TGTGCCAGCAGTCCCCGGGGGGCTATATCGTCCTTC.

This clonotype was seen more than once but under ten times. The chain combines TRBV15 with TRBJ2-3, with D possibly being TRBD2 (6 bases). Trimming stripped 4 bases from V and 3 bases from J, with 20 bases between. CDR3 size: 17 residues. CDR1 is LNHNV, CDR2 YYDKDF, per germline (reference sequence). CDR3 sequence reads: CATSKLFSGSMTDTQYF. The CDR3 DNA reads TGTGCCACCAGCAAATTATTTAGCGGCTCGATGACAGATACGCAGTATTTT. The complete variable domain, with remaining parts taken from reference TRBV15 and TRBJ2-3, reads DAMVIQNPRYQVTQFGKPVTLSCSQTLNHNVMYWYQQKSSQAPKLLFHYYDKDFNNEADTPDNFQSRRPNTSFCFLDIRSPGLGDTAMYLCATSKLFSGSMTDTQYFGPGTRLTVL.

J is TRBJ1-2 and V is TRBV6-5; 10 bases fit TRBD1. Germline V gene sequence: CDR1 MNHEY, CDR2 SVGAGI. This CDR3 comprises 16 residues. Trimming took 2 bases from V and 2 from J; bases not matched to a gene: 5. DNA for the CDR3: TGTGCCAGCAGTTACGGGGGGGGACAGGGGAACTATGGCTACACCTTC. Amino acid sequence: CASSYGGGQGNYGYTF.

Here the CDR3 reads CSARGGEGQPQHF. Written as DNA, the CDR3 is TGCAGTGCTAGAGGGGGGGAGGGTCAGCCCCAGCATTTT. This chain uses TRBV20-1 with TRBJ1-5; possibly TRBD1 for D (5 bases). The germline CDR1 and CDR2 sequences are DFQATT and SNEGSKA (reference sequence). Deletions cut 1 base from V and 6 bases from J, with 10 bases between. This CDR3 has 13 amino acids.

The table lists this clonotype with many counts. The V gene is TRBV5-1, the J gene TRBJ2-5, with D unclear. The CDR3 runs to 14 residues. The ends were cut back, 0 bases at V and 0 bases at J, with 6 bases in the middle. CDR1 is SGHRS, CDR2 YFSETQ, per germline. Here the CDR3 reads CASSLGDNQETQYF. CDR3 in DNA: TGCGCCAGCAGCTTGGGTGACAACCAAGAGACCCAGTACTTC.

This chain connects TRBV6-2 or TRBV6-3 to TRBJ1-1, with D possibly being TRBD1 (5 bases). The germline V and J ends were trimmed by 6 bases and 1 base, with 9 bases remaining between them. Germline CDR1 and CDR2: MNHEY and SVGEGT. The CDR3 is 13 residues long. CDR3: CASRYRSNTEAFF. DNA of the CDR3: TGTGCCAGCAGATACAGGTCGAACACTGAAGCTTTCTTT.

J is TRBJ2-6 and V is TRBV20-1, with TRBD1 matching over 10 bases. This CDR3 has 17 residues. Germline values: CDR1 DFQATT, CDR2 SNEGSKA (reference sequence). The ends lost 3 bases at V and 4 bases at J; junction bases unmatched: 9. The CDR3 loop reads CSASSGQGGGGANVLTF. The CDR3 DNA reads as TGCAGTGCTAGTTCAGGACAGGGGGGCGGAGGGGCCAACGTCCTGACTTTC.

The gene calls are TRBV29-1 and TRBJ2-6; 10 bases match TRBD1. CDR1 SQVTM and CDR2 ANQGSEA come from the germline V gene. The CDR3 length is 16 residues. With V trimmed by 6 bases and J by 0 bases, 5 bases remained unmatched. The chain's CDR3 is CSVGQGFSSGANVLTF. As DNA, the CDR3 is TGCAGCGTGGGACAGGGGTTCAGCTCTGGGGCCAACGTCCTGACTTTC.

V and J are TRBV2 and TRBJ2-7; D is uncertain. CDR1 and CDR2 (germline): SNHLY, FYNNEI. This CDR3 spans 10 amino acids. Trimming pared 5 bases from V and 3 bases from J, leaving 2 bases between. The CDR3 DNA sequence: TGTGCCAGCAGTATCTACGAGCAGTACTTC. Its translation is CASSIYEQYF.

This clonotype was detected a few times. The chain joins TRBV5-1 to TRBJ2-7; D is perhaps TRBD1 or TRBD2 (5 bases each). V lost 5 bases, J lost 3 bases, and 15 bases lay in between. CDR3 length: 14 amino acids. Germline V gives CDR1 SGHRS, CDR2 YFSETQ. CDR3 residues: CASRSGQAYYEQYF. CDR3 DNA: TGCGCCAGCAGATCGGGGCAGGCCTACTACGAGCAGTACTTC.

The chain employs TRBV5-1 and TRBJ2-1; D might be TRBD1 or TRBD2, each matching 6 bases. The CDR3 is 14 residues long. Trimming left V 7 bases short and J 4 bases short, with 15 bases between. Germline-derived CDR1 and CDR2 are SGHRS and YFSETQ. This CDR3 is CASAPGATYNEQFF. The DNA of the CDR3 is TGCGCCAGCGCGCCGGGGGCGACTTACAATGAGCAGTTCTTC.

V usage is TRBV4-1 and J usage is TRBJ1-3; weak D call: TRBD1 (6 bases). V gave up 3 bases and J gave up 4 bases, with 25 bases separating them. This CDR3 contains 19 residues. Germline CDR1 MGHRA, CDR2 YSYEKL. DNA of the CDR3: TGCGCCAGCAGCCATCGGCAGGGACACCACTTCTCCGTCGGAAACACCATATATTTT. It specifies CASSHRQGHHFSVGNTIYF.

The rearrangement links TRBV29-1 to TRBJ2-1; possible D gene TRBD2, 5 bases. Germline loops: CDR1 SQVTM, CDR2 ANQGSEA. Between the trimmed V and J ends, which lost 4 bases and 0 bases, there was a span of 10 bases. CDR3 length: 14 amino acids. Written as DNA, the CDR3 is TGCAGCGTTGTGAAAGGGAGCTCCTACAATGAGCAGTTCTTC. This encodes CSVVKGSSYNEQFF.

This clonotype has just a few counts. The chain recombines TRBV20-1 with TRBJ1-4, with a possible D match to TRBD1 (5 bases). Germline values: CDR1 DFQATT, CDR2 SNEGSKA (reference sequence). The V end was cut by 6 bases, the J end by 4 bases, with 12 bases between. The CDR3 runs 13 residues. The CDR3 loop is CSARTFGNEKLFF. CDR3 sequence (DNA): TGCAGTGCGCGGACATTCGGTAATGAAAAACTGTTTTTT.

The chain links TRBV7-2 to TRBJ2-1; D unclear. The CDR3 is 11 residues long. Germline values: CDR1 SGHTA, CDR2 FQGNSA. Trimming removed 1 base from V and 9 bases from J, with 4 bases in between. Here the CDR3 DNA reads TGTGCCAGCAGCTTAGAGACTGAGCAGTTCTTC. Its protein is CASSLETEQFF.

This chain links TRBV2 with TRBJ1-3; D gene ambiguous. The V end lost 7 bases, the J end lost 10 bases, and 14 bases lay between the germline ends. Germline assignment: CDR1 SNHLY and CDR2 FYNNEI. The CDR3 sequence is 12 residues long. The CDR3 nucleotides are TGTGCCAGCACCGAAGGTAGAGGGACCATATATTTT. This gives the protein CASTEGRGTIYF.

The V gene is TRBV4-3, the J gene TRBJ2-5; 10 bases are a match to TRBD2. J lost 5 bases, V lost 0 bases, and 6 bases had no gene match. Germline lookup yields CDR1 LGHNA and CDR2 YSLEER. There are 16 residues in the CDR3. CDR3 protein: CASSQDPASGGETQYF. DNA for the CDR3: TGCGCCAGCAGCCAAGATCCGGCTAGCGGGGGTGAGACCCAGTACTTC.

This chain connects TRBV5-1 to TRBJ2-1; no clear D. This CDR3 is 13 amino acids long. The V gene lost 4 bases and the J gene lost 10 bases, with 15 bases spanning the gap. The V gene's germline CDR1 is SGHRS and CDR2 YFSETQ. CDR3 region: CASSTTQAPEQFF. CDR3 sequence (DNA): TGCGCCAGCAGCACGACCCAAGCCCCAGAGCAGTTCTTC.

This chain connects TRBV5-5 to TRBJ2-1, with 7 bases aligning to TRBD1. Germline V gene sequence: CDR1 SGHKS, CDR2 YYEKEE (reference sequence). V trimming: 4 bases; J trimming: 6 bases; junction bases outside the gene matches: 7. This CDR3 spans 14 amino acids. The CDR3, as DNA: TGTGCCAGCAGCCCGTCACAGGGGAGCAATGAGCAGTTCTTC. Protein product: CASSPSQGSNEQFF.

This clonotype was observed a few times. This chain connects TRBV28 to TRBJ2-7, with 7 bases matching TRBD2. V shed 5 bases and J 5 bases; nucleotides not matched to a gene: 9. Germline assignment: CDR1 MDHEN and CDR2 SYDVKM. This CDR3 has 14 residues. The CDR3 here is CASSTAGIFHEQYV. In DNA form, the CDR3 reads TGTGCCAGCAGTACAGCGGGGATCTTCCACGAGCAGTACGTC.

The V and J genes are TRBV6-5 and TRBJ1-2; D may be TRBD1 (5 bases). Germline values: CDR1 MNHEY, CDR2 SVGAGI. Between the trimmed V and J ends, which lost 8 bases and 5 bases, there was a span of 21 bases. The CDR3 spans 15 residues. The CDR3 is CASAREHRGPYGYTF. Here the CDR3 DNA reads TGTGCCAGCGCCCGTGAACATCGGGGCCCTTATGGCTACACCTTC.

This rearrangement joins TRBV6-5 to TRBJ2-2; 8 nucleotides align to TRBD1. The germline V gene has CDR1 MNHEY and CDR2 SVGAGI. This CDR3 contains 14 residues. V was pared by 10 bases and J by 8 bases, with 12 bases of the junction left unmatched. The CDR3 DNA reads TGTGCCACCTCGTACGGACAGGGCATTGGGGAGCTGTTTTTT. This gives the protein CATSYGQGIGELFF.